What follows are 13 T cell receptor beta chains derived from one specimen sequenced in a study of Graves' ophthalmopathy and Graves' hyperthyroidism. Using RNA transcripts, the TCR beta CDR3 regions were amplified. Second-round multiplex PCR came after first-round RT-PCR with HTBI primers. One entry per CDR3 protein, called by TCRdb with MiXCR from the multiplex PCR reads. Of over 500,000 distinct CDR3 sequences listed, about 20% are singletons. The sample taken for sequencing was peripheral blood. The receptors shown here come from a woman aged 18-30 years with stable Graves' hyperthyroidism. Some clones in this sample may be carry-over from other donors' samples.

The sample holds many counts of this clonotype. The chain couples TRBV28 to TRBJ1-1; 9 bases are shared with TRBD1. The CDR3 runs 16 residues. Germline V gene data show CDR1 as MDHEN and CDR2 as SYDVKM. The V and J ends lost 1 base and 1 base, in that order; junction bases with no gene match: 4. Here the CDR3 DNA reads TGTGCCAGCAGTTTATTTTGGGACAGGGAGAACACTGAAGCTTTCTTT. Translation: CASSLFWDRENTEAFF.

This clonotype was counted a single time. V and J are TRBV9 and TRBJ2-7; either TRBD1 or TRBD2 may fit D (5 bases each). V gave up 3 bases and J gave up 3 bases, with 16 bases separating them. Germline values: CDR1 SGDLS, CDR2 YYNGEE. CDR3 length: 15 amino acids. CDR3 in DNA: TGTGCCAGCAGCGAGGCCCCAGGGACCTTCTACGAGCAGTACTTC. Amino acid sequence: CASSEAPGTFYEQYF. Together with reference TRBV9 and TRBJ2-7, the CDR3 gives the full variable domain: DSGVTQTPKHLITATGQRVTLRCSPRSGDLSVYWYQQSLDQGLQFLIQYYNGEERAKGNILERFSAQQFPDLHSELNLSSLELGDSALYFCASSEAPGTFYEQYFGPGTRLTVT.

This clonotype has a count of ten or more. The genes are TRBV12-3 or TRBV12-4 and TRBJ2-7, with a tentative D call TRBD1 (6 bases). This CDR3 region has 14 residues. V lost 4 bases and J lost 2, with 12 bases in between. The CDR3 protein is CASSYQGLTYEQYF. Here the CDR3 DNA reads TGTGCCAGCAGTTATCAGGGGCTGACCTACGAGCAGTACTTC.

This clonotype has ten or more counts. The chain uses TRBV7-9 and TRBJ1-1; 7 bases align to TRBD1. The CDR3 has 14 residues. Germline CDR1 is SEHNR and CDR2 is FQNEAQ (reference sequence). With V trimmed by 4 bases and J by 4 bases, 6 bases remained unmatched. CDR3 loop: CASSSTGDSTEAFF. In DNA form, the CDR3 reads TGTGCCAGCAGCTCCACAGGGGACAGCACTGAAGCTTTCTTT. The variable domain in full, with the rest retrieved from reference TRBV7-9 and TRBJ1-1, is DTGVSQNPRHKITKRGQNVTFRCDPISEHNRLYWYRQTLGQGPEFLTYFQNEAQLEKSRLLSDRFSAERPKGSFSTLEIQRTEQGDSAMYLCASSSTGDSTEAFFGQGTRLTVV.

This chain links TRBV11-2 with TRBJ1-2; D remains unclear. This CDR3 region has 16 residues. CDR1 SGHAT and CDR2 FQNNGV come from the germline V gene. Trimming stripped 5 bases from V and 0 bases from J, with 16 bases between. This CDR3 reads CASSPRSEGPNYGYTF. Written as DNA, the CDR3 is TGTGCCAGCAGCCCTCGGTCGGAGGGCCCTAACTATGGCTACACCTTC.

There are many counts of this clonotype. The genes are TRBV28 and TRBJ2-5; no clear D gene. Trimming pared 0 bases from V and 2 bases from J, leaving 7 bases between. Germline CDR1 reads MDHEN; CDR2 reads SYDVKM. CDR3 length: 14 amino acids. The CDR3 is CASSLWAGQETQYF. DNA for the CDR3: TGTGCCAGCAGTTTATGGGCAGGTCAAGAGACCCAGTACTTC.

This clonotype was recorded many times. This chain connects TRBV6-1 to TRBJ2-7; D possibly corresponds to TRBD1 (5 bases). The germline CDR1 and CDR2 sequences are MNHNS and SASEGT. The CDR3 is 15 residues long. V lost 6 bases and J lost 2, with 17 bases in between. CDR3 in DNA: TGTGCCAGCAGCCCCTTTGGACACGGAGCCTACGAGCAGTACTTC. This encodes CASSPFGHGAYEQYF.

This clonotype was observed a handful of times. J is TRBJ2-7 and V is TRBV28, with D perhaps matching TRBD1 (6 bases). In germline, CDR1 is MDHEN, CDR2 SYDVKM. The CDR3 extends over 14 amino acids. V lost 6 bases, J lost 2 bases, and 14 bases lay in between. CDR3 bases: TGTGCCAGCAGCCAGACAGGTTTCCCCTACGAGCAGTACTTC. It encodes CASSQTGFPYEQYF. The full variable domain, its missing parts supplied by reference TRBV28 and TRBJ2-7, is DVKVTQSSRYLVKRTGEKVFLECVQDMDHENMFWYRQDPGLGLRLIYFSYDVKMKEKGDIPEGYSVSREKKERFSLILESASTNQTSMYLCASSQTGFPYEQYFGPGTRLTVT.

This clonotype was observed at least ten times. J is TRBJ1-1 and V is TRBV29-1; D unclear. Germline lookup yields CDR1 SQVTM and CDR2 ANQGSEA. The CDR3 sequence is 13 residues long. The germline V and J ends were trimmed by 1 base and 5 bases, with 11 bases remaining between them. CDR3 nucleotide sequence: TGCAGCGTTGAAGCACTCCTGGGGACTGAAGCTTTCTTT. Its protein is CSVEALLGTEAFF.

This clonotype was observed a few times. In nucleotides, the CDR3 is TGCAGCGTTGAAGGGGGTCAGGGCGCCTCCTACGAGCAGTACTTC. This sequence encodes CSVEGGQGASYEQYF. The gene calls are TRBV29-1 and TRBJ2-7; tentative D call: TRBD1 (5 bases). The CDR3 is 15 residues long. CDR1 SQVTM and CDR2 ANQGSEA come from the germline V gene. The germline V and J ends were trimmed by 1 base and 0 bases, with 13 bases remaining between them.

This clonotype was seen at least ten times. This rearrangement joins TRBV7-2 to TRBJ2-7; 10 positions match TRBD2. CDR1 is SGHTA and CDR2 is FQGNSA in the germline V gene. CDR3 length: 15 amino acids. Trimming at V came to 5 bases and at J to 0 bases, leaving 4 bases not matched to a gene. Here the CDR3 reads CASSPRLAGSYEQYF. Written as DNA, the CDR3 is TGTGCCAGCAGCCCTAGACTAGCGGGCTCCTACGAGCAGTACTTC.

This clonotype has at least ten counts. The chain employs TRBV7-2 and TRBJ1-1, with D perhaps matching TRBD1 (5 bases). Per germline, CDR1 SGHTA and CDR2 FQGNSA. The CDR3 spans 15 residues. V lost 4 bases to trimming and J lost 2 bases, with 14 bases between them. CDR3 bases: TGTGCCAGCAGCTCACAAACTGACAGAAACACTGAAGCTTTCTTT. Translation gives CASSSQTDRNTEAFF.

This clonotype was detected many times. This chain connects TRBV7-2 to TRBJ2-7, with 7 bases matching TRBD1. CDR3 length equals 14 residues. Germline lookup yields CDR1 SGHTA and CDR2 FQGNSA. Trimming at V came to 5 bases and at J to 3 bases, leaving 7 bases not matched to a gene. In nucleotides, the CDR3 is TGTGCCAGCAGCGCACCAGGACAGGTCTACGAGCAGTACTTC. This codes for CASSAPGQVYEQYF. Drawing the rest from reference TRBV7-2 and TRBJ2-7, the complete variable domain is GAGVSQSPSNKVTEKGKDVELRCDPISGHTALYWYRQSLGQGLEFLIYFQGNSAPDKSGLPSDRFSAERTGGSVSTLTIQRTQQEDSAVYLCASSAPGQVYEQYFGPGTRLTVT.